The rows below give T cell receptor beta chains drawn from one sample of a study of T cell changes during pregnancy in multiple sclerosis. The method was immunoSEQ multiplex PCR; TCRdb's version includes in-frame clones alone and lacks a portion of them. The sample lists some 130,000 clones, less than 97% occurring once. Specimen: peripheral blood, collected after pregnancy. These receptor sequences come from a female donor with multiple sclerosis, enrolled in a pregnancy study. The CDR3 runs from the conserved cysteine through the conserved F or W. D genes are given only for firm matches. A row's size may be missing; if present it is once, few, many or a size class.

J gene | V gene | D gene | clone size | CDR3 DNA | CDR3 protein
TRBJ2-1 | TRBV20-1 | . | . | TGCAGTGCCACGAAAGCCATTGAGCAGTTCTTC | CSATKAIEQFF
TRBJ2-7 | TRBV5-5 | TRBD2 | . | TGTGCCAGCAGCTGGGGGGGAGGGCTCGAGCAGTACTTC | CASSWGGGLEQYF
TRBJ2-3 | TRBV6-1 | . | . | TGTGCCAGCAGTGGTGTGGGCAGGGTACCCACAGATACGCAGTATTTT | CASSGVGRVPTDTQYF
TRBJ2-5 | TRBV6-5 | TRBD1 | once | TGTGCCAGCAGTTCCGCCGGGACAGGGCGGGGGACCCAGTACTTC | CASSSAGTGRGTQYF
TRBJ2-7 | TRBV11-2 | TRBD1 | . | TGTGCCAGCAGCTTGGGGACAGGCTCCTACGAGCAGTACTTC | CASSLGTGSYEQYF
TRBJ2-1 | TRBV19 | TRBD2 | once | TGTGCCAGTAGTATACGGCCCACTAGCGGGAGGGGGAATGAGCAGTTCTTC | CASSIRPTSGRGNEQFF
TRBJ1-1 | TRBV6-5 | . | . | TGTGCCAGCAGAACTCACGGGGGAAAGCTCAGTGAAGCTTTCTTT | CASRTHGGKLSEAFF
TRBJ1-4 | TRBV28 | TRBD1 | . | TGTGCCAGCAGTTCGCCCAGGGGGGCAACTAATGAAAAACTGTTTTTT | CASSSPRGATNEKLFF
TRBJ2-7 | TRBV27 | . | . | TGTGCCAGCAGTTTATCGGGGGCGAGCAACGAGCAGTACTTC | CASSLSGASNEQYF
TRBJ2-1 | TRBV6-1 | TRBD1 | . | TGTGCCAGCAGCGAAAGACAGGGGGCTCTTAGTTTTGGTGAGCAGTTCTTC | CASSERQGALSFGEQFF
TRBJ2-5 | TRBV15 | . | . | TGTGCCACCAGCAGAGCAGGGAACCAAGAGACCCAGTACTTC | CATSRAGNQETQYF
TRBJ2-1 | TRBV2 | . | . | TGTGCCAGCAGTGATCGGGGTAGGAATGAGCAGTTCTTC | CASSDRGRNEQFF
TRBJ1-1 | TRBV9 | . | . | TGTGCCAGCAGCGCTCACTCGACAGTGAACACTGAAGCTTTCTTT | CASSAHSTVNTEAFF
TRBJ2-3 | TRBV30 | TRBD1 | . | TGTGCCTGGAGTCCGGACAGGGGGCTGGGAGATACGCAGTATTTT | CAWSPDRGLGDTQYF
TRBJ2-3 | TRBV5-1 | . | . | TGCGCCAGCAGCTTGGGGCCAGGTCGGCCACAAGATACGCAGTATTTT | CASSLGPGRPQDTQYF
TRBJ2-3 | TRBV5-4 | . | . | TGTGCCAGCAGCTTCCCGGGCAGGGCTCCCCCAGATACGCAGTATTTT | CASSFPGRAPPDTQYF
TRBJ1-1 | TRBV2 | . | . | TGTGCCAGCAGGGCTGACTGGACAGCGAACACTGAAGCTTTCTTT | CASRADWTANTEAFF
TRBJ1-2 | TRBV5-1 | . | . | TGCGCCAGCAGCTTGGGACAGAACTATGGCTACACCTTC | CASSLGQNYGYTF
TRBJ2-1 | TRBV7-7 | TRBD2 | . | TGTGCTAGCAGTCCCGGGACTAGCGCCAATGAGCAGTTCTTC | CASSPGTSANEQFF
TRBJ2-3 | TRBV9 | . | . | TGTGCCAGCGGTGTTAGTCCCTCATATTCAGATACGCAGTATTTT | CASGVSPSYSDTQYF
TRBJ1-5 | TRBV28 | TRBD1 | . | TGTGCCAGCAGTCCGGAGACAGGGGGGGCCTCGCCCCAGCATTTT | CASSPETGGASPQHF
TRBJ2-5 | TRBV5-4 | TRBD1 | . | TGTGCCAGCAGCTTGGGTGTATCAGGGGGCGGAGGGGAGACCCAGTACTTC | CASSLGVSGGGGETQYF
TRBJ2-1 | TRBV10-3 | TRBD1 | . | TGTGCCATCACCCCTGAATGGGGTGGACAGGGCGTCAATGAGCAGTTCTTC | CAITPEWGGQGVNEQFF
TRBJ2-7 | TRBV28 | . | . | TGTGCCAGCAGTTTACCCACCGGACAGACCTACGAGCAGTACTTC | CASSLPTGQTYEQYF
TRBJ2-3 | TRBV11-2 | . | . | TGTGCCAGCAGCTTAGAAGGGACTACAGATACGCAGTATTTT | CASSLEGTTDTQYF
TRBJ1-6 | TRBV5-1 | TRBD1 | . | TGCGCCAGCAGCCCGTGGACAGGGTTGGATAATTCACCCCTCCACTTT | CASSPWTGLDNSPLHF
TRBJ2-7 | TRBV4-3 | TRBD2 | . | TGCGCCAGCAGCCCAGTGATAGCGGGCCCCTACGAGCAGTACTTC | CASSPVIAGPYEQYF
TRBJ2-5 | TRBV5-1 | TRBD1 | . | TGCGCCAGCATCCCTGGGCAGGGGGCGAAGACCCAGTACTTC | CASIPGQGAKTQYF
TRBJ1-3 | TRBV28 | . | . | TGTGCCAGCAGATTACAGGGAAGGAACACCATATATTTT | CASRLQGRNTIYF
TRBJ2-3 | TRBV5-1 | TRBD1 | . | TGCGCCAGCAGCCCGCCGGGACAGGGCACAGATACGCAGTATTTT | CASSPPGQGTDTQYF
TRBJ1-2 | TRBV7-8 | . | . | TGTGCCAGCAGCTCTACGGGGGACTATGGCTACACCTTC | CASSSTGDYGYTF
TRBJ1-1 | TRBV7-9 | . | . | TGTGCCAGCAGCTCAGGGCACACTGAAGCTTTCTTT | CASSSGHTEAFF
TRBJ2-1 | TRBV15 | TRBD2 | . | TGTGCCACCAGCAGAGGGACTAGCGGGACCCCAATGAAGCAGTTCTTC | CATSRGTSGTPMKQFF
TRBJ1-2 | TRBV27 | . | . | TGTGCCAGCAGGGAGGGGCAGGGCGACTTTTATGGCTACACCTTC | CASREGQGDFYGYTF
TRBJ1-5 | TRBV5-6 | TRBD1 | . | TGTGCCAGCAGCTTGAACAGGGGATATCAGCCCCAGCATTTT | CASSLNRGYQPQHF
TRBJ2-7 | TRBV9 | TRBD2 | . | TGTGCCAGCAGCGTAGGGGAGGGGAGCGGGAGGTGGGAGCAGTACTTC | CASSVGEGSGRWEQYF
TRBJ2-2 | TRBV9 | TRBD1 | . | TGTGCCAGCAGCGCGGGACAGGGTAACACCGGGGAGCTGTTTTTT | CASSAGQGNTGELFF
TRBJ2-5 | TRBV13 | . | . | TGTGCCAGCAGCTTACAAGCGAACCAAGAGACCCAGTACTTC | CASSLQANQETQYF
TRBJ1-4 | TRBV15 | . | . | TGTGCCACCACGGTGCTTAGTGGACTGCAACTGTTTTTT | CATTVLSGLQLFF
TRBJ2-3 | TRBV6-1 | TRBD1 | . | TGTGCCAGCAGCCTAGGACAGGGGAACACAGATACGCAGTATTTT | CASSLGQGNTDTQYF
TRBJ2-1 | TRBV11-3 | TRBD2 | . | TGTGCCAGCAGTACTAGCGGCTCCTACAATGAGCAGTTCTTC | CASSTSGSYNEQFF
TRBJ2-2 | TRBV6-7 | TRBD2 | . | TGTGCCAGCAGCGGGGGAGGGCGGGACCCCACCGGGGAGCTGTTTTTT | CASSGGGRDPTGELFF
TRBJ2-7 | TRBV30 | TRBD2 | once | TGTGCCTTTGCCCTCGGACTAGGGTCCCACGAGCAGTACTTC | CAFALGLGSHEQYF
TRBJ1-6 | TRBV30 | TRBD1 | once | TGTGCCTGGAGTGTCAACCGACAGGGAGGATCACCCCTCCACTTT | CAWSVNRQGGSPLHF
TRBJ2-1 | TRBV5-8 | . | . | TGTGCCAGCAGCTCATACAATGAGCAGTTCTTC | CASSSYNEQFF
TRBJ2-7 | TRBV30 | . | . | TGTGCCTGGAGGGATAGCGGAAGCGCCTACGAGCAGTACTTC | CAWRDSGSAYEQYF
TRBJ2-7 | TRBV27 | . | once | TGTGCCAGCAGCCTCGGTGGAGGCCCCTACGAGCAGTACTTC | CASSLGGGPYEQYF
TRBJ1-1 | TRBV28 | . | . | TGTGCCAGCAGTTTCCGAGGGGGAGCCACTGAAGCTTTCTTT | CASSFRGGATEAFF
TRBJ2-5 | TRBV28 | TRBD2 | . | TGTGCCAGCAGTTTCTCGGGAGGAGCTGAGACCCAGTACTTC | CASSFSGGAETQYF
TRBJ2-1 | TRBV9 | . | once | TGTGCCAGCAGCGTCAGGCGGGAAGGGAATGAGCAGTTCTTC | CASSVRREGNEQFF
TRBJ2-7 | TRBV14 | . | . | TGTGCCAGCAGCCAAGGGGGGCCCCTGCAGTACTTC | CASSQGGPLQYF
TRBJ2-7 | TRBV7-2 | TRBD1 | . | TGTGCCAGCAGCTTAGGAAGGGGGCCCTCCTACGAGCAGTACTTC | CASSLGRGPSYEQYF
TRBJ2-7 | TRBV19 | . | . | TGTGCCAGTAGTATCAACGGGGGGCGCCCCCACGAGCAGTACTTC | CASSINGGRPHEQYF
TRBJ1-1 | TRBV7-2 | . | . | TGTGCCAGCGGACTATTAGGTTTTGAAGCTTTCTTT | CASGLLGFEAFF